The entry below describes one T cell receptor beta chain. What it binds is unknown. The source of the sample is a study of T cell repertoires in cytomegalovirus infection. Whole-study findings and limits: HLA-C-restricted CMV-specific TCR beta clonotypes were dominant in the ex vivo response. The study identified carriers of CMV plus the relevant HLA from cumulative public TCR beta family frequency.

Trimming cost V 2 bases and J 2 bases, with 13 bases left between them. Germline CDR1 is KGHSH and CDR2 is LQKENI. The CDR3 is 16 amino acids. MiXCR, run by TCRdb on the reads, gives a single entry per CDR3 protein. The table shows hundreds of thousands of distinct CDR3 sequences, with under 20% occurring only once. The chain links TRBV18 to TRBJ2-1, with a possible D match to TRBD2 (6 bases). The sample was PBMCs. The receptor was isolated from a human donor in good health (CMV status not recorded). Some clones in this sample may be carry-over from other donors' samples. CDR3 bases: TGTGCCAGCTCACCAACGGGGGAGGTCCCCTACAATGAGCAGTTCTTC. Translation: CASSPTGEVPYNEQFF.